This is a list of T cell receptor beta chains from one sample in a study. Sequenced by immunoSEQ multiplex PCR; TCRdb stores in-frame clones only, minus some. The data contain under 55,000 clones, 93% of them singletons. The sequencing input was PBMCs. Receptor source: a man in his forties with rheumatoid arthritis. Each CDR3 is given with its conserved first and last residue. A D gene is named only where the DNA matches it firmly.

j_call: TRBJ1-1; d_call: TRBD1; v_call: TRBV6-5; cdr3_nt: TGTGCCAGCAGTCCACAGGGGAGTACTGAAGCTTTCTTT; cdr3_aa: CASSPQGSTEAFF
j_call: TRBJ2-7; d_call: -; v_call: TRBV5-4; cdr3_nt: TGTGCCAGCAGCCCTGGGGGCTCCTACGAGCAGTACTTC; cdr3_aa: CASSPGGSYEQYF
j_call: TRBJ1-3; d_call: -; v_call: TRBV7-2; cdr3_nt: TGTGCCAGCAGCTTAATGTGGACGGCACTCTCTGGAAACACCATATATTTT; cdr3_aa: CASSLMWTALSGNTIYF
j_call: TRBJ1-3; d_call: TRBD1; v_call: TRBV14; cdr3_nt: TGTGCCAGCAGCCTCCGACAGGGGTTTAACACCATATATTTT; cdr3_aa: CASSLRQGFNTIYF
j_call: TRBJ2-1; d_call: TRBD2; v_call: TRBV11-2; cdr3_nt: TGTGCCAGCAGCCTCCGACCTTGGACTAGCGGATCCTACAATGAGCAGTTCTTC; cdr3_aa: CASSLRPWTSGSYNEQFF
j_call: TRBJ2-3; d_call: -; v_call: TRBV7-3; cdr3_nt: TGTGCCAGCAGCTTAAGTAGCATTCGCACAGATACGCAGTATTTT; cdr3_aa: CASSLSSIRTDTQYF
j_call: TRBJ1-2; d_call: -; v_call: TRBV18; cdr3_nt: TGTGCCAGCTCCCCTTCCGTCACAAACTATGGCTACACCTTC; cdr3_aa: CASSPSVTNYGYTF
j_call: TRBJ2-7; d_call: -; v_call: TRBV11-2; cdr3_nt: TGTGCCAGCAGCTTAGCCTCTTCGAAATATTCCTACGAGCAGTACTTC; cdr3_aa: CASSLASSKYSYEQYF
j_call: TRBJ2-5; d_call: -; v_call: TRBV27; cdr3_nt: TGTGCCAGCAGACCTGGCTGGGTAGAGGCGCCGGAGACCCAGTACTTC; cdr3_aa: CASRPGWVEAPETQYF
j_call: TRBJ2-7; d_call: TRBD2; v_call: TRBV29-1; cdr3_nt: TGCAGCGTTGAAGAACGGGGGGGGGCCCAGGAGCAGTACTTC; cdr3_aa: CSVEERGGAQEQYF
j_call: TRBJ2-1; d_call: -; v_call: TRBV6-2/TRBV6-3; cdr3_nt: TGTGCCAGCAGTTACACCGGGGGCTCCTACAATGAGCAGTTCTTC; cdr3_aa: CASSYTGGSYNEQFF
j_call: TRBJ2-7; d_call: -; v_call: TRBV29-1; cdr3_nt: TGCAGCGTAGAGGACAACGAGCAGTACTTC; cdr3_aa: CSVEDNEQYF
j_call: TRBJ2-3; d_call: TRBD1; v_call: TRBV5-1; cdr3_nt: TGCGCCAGCAGCAGGGACAGGGGGTCTTGGCGGGCCCAGCACACAGATACGCAGTATTTT; cdr3_aa: CASSRDRGSWRAQHTDTQYF
j_call: TRBJ1-5; d_call: -; v_call: TRBV7-9; cdr3_nt: TGTGCCAGCAGCCCGGACGGTAGCAATCAGCCCCAGCATTTT; cdr3_aa: CASSPDGSNQPQHF
j_call: TRBJ2-1; d_call: -; v_call: TRBV11-2; cdr3_nt: TGTGCCAGCAGCCCCCATGCTGCTGGGCCCAGTGAGCAGTTCTTC; cdr3_aa: CASSPHAAGPSEQFF